This entry is about one T cell receptor beta chain. Its cognate antigen is unknown. The PCR employed 60 Vbeta primers together with 13 Jbeta primers. Using immunoSEQ multiplex PCR, the repertoire was profiled, and TCRdb retains in-frame clones only, with some absent. The sample shows about 170,000 clones, almost 75% of them seen only once. This sample is part of a study of cytomegalovirus exposure and HLA in healthy donors. CDR1 and CDR2 from the germline V gene are KGHSH and LQKENI. The V end lost 2 bases, the J end lost 2 bases, and 15 bases lay between the germline ends. The CDR3 has 16 amino acids. Whole-study findings and limits: A later analysis appeared to link common viral pathogens to several of the most significant clusters.

The J gene is TRBJ2-5, the V gene TRBV18, with a weak D call TRBD1 (6 bases). What was sequenced was PBMCs. The origin of this receptor is a woman aged 18-30 years in good health and CMV-seropositive. CDR3 coding DNA: TGTGCCAGCTCACCAGGTGGGACACAAATACAAGAGACCCAGTACTTC. Its translation: CASSPGGTQIQETQYF.